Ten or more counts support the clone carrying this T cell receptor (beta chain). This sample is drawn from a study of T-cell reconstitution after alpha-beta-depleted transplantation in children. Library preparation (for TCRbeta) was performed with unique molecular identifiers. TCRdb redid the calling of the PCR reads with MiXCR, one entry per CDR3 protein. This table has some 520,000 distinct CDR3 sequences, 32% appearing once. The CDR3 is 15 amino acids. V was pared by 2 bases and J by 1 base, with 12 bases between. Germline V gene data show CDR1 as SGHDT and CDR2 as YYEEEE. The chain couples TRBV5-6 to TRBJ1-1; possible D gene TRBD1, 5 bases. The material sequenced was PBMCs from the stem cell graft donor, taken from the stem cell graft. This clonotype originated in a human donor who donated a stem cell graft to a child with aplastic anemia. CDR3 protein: CASSFGGAGNTEAFF. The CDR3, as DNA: TGTGCCAGCAGCTTCGGAGGGGCAGGGAACACTGAAGCTTTCTTT.